The 24 T cell receptor beta chains reported below all come from one sample, sequenced in a study of ipilimumab plus nivolumab after autologous stem cell transplantation. The table came from immunoSEQ multiplex PCR; TCRdb's copy has only in-frame clones and leaves some out. The repertoire holds about 40,000 clones, 85% to 95% seen once, with approximately 0.92% in the top ten. This sample comprised PBMCs, obtained in a trial of ipilimumab plus nivolumab as post-transplant consolidation. The origin of the receptors is a male donor with multiple myeloma.

The V call is TRBV9, the J call TRBJ2-5, with 8 bases lining up with TRBD2. TRBJ2-7 explains the end of the DNA better; the J call may be wrong. CDR3 size: 15 residues. Germline V gene lookup returns CDR1 SGDLS and CDR2 YYNGEE. The DNA of the CDR3 is TGTGCCAGCAGCGTAGGAGGCGGGGGGTCCTACGAGCAGTACTTC. This gives the protein CASSVGGGGSYEQYF.

This clone was found once. This rearrangement joins TRBV5-4 to TRBJ2-3; 7 bases match TRBD2. Germline V gives CDR1 SGHNT, CDR2 YYREEE (reference sequence). The CDR3 covers 15 residues. V was clipped by 4 bases and J by 1 base; unmatched bases: 6. The CDR3 here is CASSTEAGRTDTQYF. The DNA of the CDR3 is TGTGCCAGCAGCACCGAAGCGGGGCGCACAGATACGCAGTATTTT.

The CDR3 DNA reads TGTGCCAGCAGTTACATGGCTGAAGCTTTCTTT. The encoded protein is CASSYMAEAFF. This chain links TRBV6-6 with TRBJ1-1; D is unresolved. Trimming shortened V by 2 bases and J by 6 bases, and 4 bases separated the two germline ends. The CDR3 is 11 amino acids. In germline, CDR1 is MNHNY, CDR2 SVGAGI (reference sequence).

This clone was seen a handful of times. This chain connects TRBV5-1 to TRBJ2-7; TRBD2 aligns across 9 bases. The ends lost 0 bases at V and 3 bases at J; junction bases unmatched: 4. Per the germline V gene, CDR1 is SGHRS and CDR2 is YFSETQ. CDR3 size: 15 residues. The CDR3 sequence is CASSLVAGGLYEQYF. The CDR3 nucleotides are TGCGCCAGCAGCTTGGTTGCGGGGGGGCTCTACGAGCAGTACTTC.

The V call is TRBV11-2, the J call TRBJ2-5; 7 nucleotides align to TRBD1. The CDR3 spans 18 residues. The V segment lost 6 bases and the J segment 4 bases; nucleotides outside the gene matches: 20. The germline gives CDR1 SGHAT, CDR2 FQNNGV. Here the CDR3 DNA reads TGTGCCAGCAGTTACCTCGCCCAGGACGGGCAGGGGGTAGAGACCCAGTACTTC. Encoded protein: CASSYLAQDGQGVETQYF.

J is TRBJ1-1 and V is TRBV4-3; D gene uncertain. Germline lookup yields CDR1 LGHNA and CDR2 YSLEER. V was clipped by 4 bases and J by 4 bases, with 13 bases between them. The length of the CDR3 is 14 residues. Here the CDR3 DNA reads TGCGCCAGCAGCCGGGGAGAGCGTAGCACTGAAGCTTTCTTT. As protein: CASSRGERSTEAFF.

The CDR3 DNA is TGTGCCAGCAGCACCCCTCCGACAGGGGGCGTGGGAAGGAACACTGAAGCTTTCTTT. As protein: CASSTPPTGGVGRNTEAFF. The rearrangement uses TRBV7-9 and TRBJ1-1, with 10 nucleotides matching TRBD1. The V segment lost 5 bases and the J segment 1 base; nucleotides outside the gene matches: 16. Looked up from germline, CDR1 is SEHNR and CDR2 is FQNEAQ (reference sequence). The CDR3 extends over 19 amino acids.

This clone came up once. The genes are TRBV5-1 and TRBJ2-2; D is perhaps TRBD1 (5 bases). The V and J ends lost 4 bases and 1 base respectively, with 8 bases between them. The CDR3 spans 14 residues. Germline CDR1 and CDR2: SGHRS and YFSETQ. The CDR3 region is CASSRDRNTGELFF. DNA for the CDR3: TGCGCCAGCAGCCGTGACAGGAACACCGGGGAGCTGTTTTTT.

The J gene is TRBJ2-3, the V gene TRBV7-2; TRBD2 matches at 10 bases. Germline CDR1 reads SGHTA; CDR2 reads FQGNSA. The CDR3 is 16 amino acids. V gave up 5 bases and J gave up 6 bases; unmatched junction bases: 11. The DNA of the CDR3 is TGTGCCAGCAGCCACCAGGGACTAGCGTCTTCGGATACGCAGTATTTT. It specifies CASSHQGLASSDTQYF.

The rearrangement uses TRBV18 and TRBJ1-2; TRBD1 matches 9 bases. Germline V lookup: CDR1 KGHSH, CDR2 LQKENI. The CDR3 has 14 amino acids. With V trimmed by 3 bases and J by 4 bases, 3 bases remained unmatched. Here the CDR3 reads CASSPDRGGYGYTF. The CDR3 nucleotides read TGTGCCAGCTCACCGGACAGGGGTGGCTATGGCTACACCTTC.

The chain recombines TRBV11-1 with TRBJ1-1; 9 nucleotides line up with TRBD1. Germline V lookup: CDR1 SGHAT, CDR2 FQDESV (reference sequence). The CDR3 contains 16 residues. V shed 3 bases and J 0 bases; nucleotides not matched to a gene: 5. The CDR3 protein is CASSLGQGHVNTEAFF. CDR3 nucleotide sequence: TGTGCCAGCAGCTTGGGACAGGGCCATGTGAACACTGAAGCTTTCTTT.

V and J are TRBV30 and TRBJ2-2; D is possibly TRBD1 (6 bases). The V gene's germline CDR1 is GTSNPN and CDR2 SVGIG (reference sequence). V lost 8 bases, J lost 5 bases, and 21 bases lay in between. The CDR3 is 15 residues long. The CDR3 DNA reads TGTGCCGCAGGGGCTACGTCCCGGGCAACCGGGGAGCTGTTTTTT. Translating it yields CAAGATSRATGELFF.

The chain recombines TRBV19 with TRBJ2-6, with TRBD1 as a possible D gene (6 bases). The CDR3 spans 14 residues. Germline CDR1 LNHDA, CDR2 SQIVND (reference sequence). V lost 5 bases, J lost 5 bases, and 10 bases lay in between. The CDR3 region has the DNA TGTGCCAGTAGTGTCCGGGACAGGGCCAACGTCCTGACTTTC. It translates to CASSVRDRANVLTF.

The gene calls are TRBV9 and TRBJ2-2, with 15 bases aligning to TRBD2. V lost 4 bases to trimming and J lost 4 bases; unmatched junction nucleotides: 8. The CDR3 spans 18 residues. CDR1 is SGDLS, CDR2 YYNGEE, per germline. CDR3 nucleotides: TGTGCCAGCAGCTTCGGGACTAGCGGGAGGTTGGTCACCGGGGAGCTGTTTTTT. Its translation: CASSFGTSGRLVTGELFF.

This clone was seen once. This chain connects TRBV28 to TRBJ2-3; TRBD2 aligns across 15 bases. This CDR3 region has 18 residues. V lost 8 bases and J lost 0; bases outside the gene matches: 9. CDR1 MDHEN and CDR2 SYDVKM come from the germline V gene. The CDR3 DNA reads TGTGCCAGCCCCCCGGGACTAGCGGGAGGAGCTAGCACAGATACGCAGTATTTT. It yields the protein CASPPGLAGGASTDTQYF.

The V gene is TRBV7-2, the J gene TRBJ2-2; D remains unclear. Germline V CDR1 and CDR2: SGHTA, FQGNSA. V lost 4 bases and J lost 7, with 10 bases in between. This CDR3 contains 13 residues. The CDR3 nucleotides are TGTGCCAGCAGCTCGAGACCGGACGGGGAGCTGTTTTTT. It yields the protein CASSSRPDGELFF.

The rearrangement joins TRBV5-5 to TRBJ1-1; possible D gene TRBD1, 5 bases. The V end was cut by 3 bases, the J end by 11 bases, with 26 bases between. Germline lookup yields CDR1 SGHKS and CDR2 YYEKEE (reference sequence). This CDR3 has 16 residues. The CDR3 loop reads CASSWTREQGSTWAFF. The CDR3 coding sequence is TGTGCCAGCAGCTGGACCAGGGAACAAGGATCTACCTGGGCTTTCTTT.

The CDR3 region is CASSLSGQGEKLFF. For the CDR3, the DNA is TGTGCCAGCAGCTTATCCGGTCAGGGGGAAAAACTGTTTTTT. This sequence joins TRBV7-9 and TRBJ1-4; TRBD1 is a possible D gene (6 bases). Germline values: CDR1 SEHNR, CDR2 FQNEAQ (reference sequence). V gave up 2 bases and J gave up 8 bases, with 12 bases separating them. The CDR3 spans 14 residues. The variable domain in full, completed from reference TRBV7-9 and TRBJ1-4, reads DTGVSQNPRHKITKRGQNVTFRCDPISEHNRLYWYRQTLGQGPEFLTYFQNEAQLEKSRLLSDRFSAERPKGSFSTLEIQRTEQGDSAMYLCASSLSGQGEKLFFGSGTQLSVL.

This chain connects TRBV5-1 to TRBJ2-3; 10 bases are a match to TRBD1. The germline V gene encodes CDR1 SGHRS and CDR2 YFSETQ. This CDR3 spans 15 amino acids. J gave up 3 bases and V 0 bases, and 1 base lay outside the gene matches. The CDR3 loop reads CASSLVDRGTDTQYF. CDR3 DNA sequence: TGCGCCAGCAGCTTGGTGGACAGGGGGACAGATACGCAGTATTTT. Using reference TRBV5-1 and TRBJ2-3 for the parts outside the CDR3, the full variable domain is KAGVTQTPRYLIKTRGQQVTLSCSPISGHRSVSWYQQTPGQGLQFLFEYFSETQRNKGNFPGRFSGRQFSNSRSEMNVSTLELGDSALYLCASSLVDRGTDTQYFGPGTRLTVL.

The rearrangement joins TRBV7-2 to TRBJ1-1; D is perhaps TRBD1 (5 bases). Germline CDR1 reads SGHTA; CDR2 reads FQGNSA. The CDR3 runs to 13 residues. Trimming took 5 bases from V and 8 from J, leaving 15 bases between them. CDR3 sequence: CASSTYSREEAFF. The CDR3 DNA sequence: TGTGCCAGCAGCACTTACAGCAGGGAAGAAGCTTTCTTT.

CDR3 loop: CASSSGLDRPQHF. The CDR3 DNA is TGCGCCAGCAGCTCCGGGTTAGATCGACCCCAGCATTTT. The chain links TRBV5-1 to TRBJ1-5; D gene ambiguous. Germline values: CDR1 SGHRS, CDR2 YFSETQ. The ends were cut back, 3 bases at V and 10 bases at J, with 14 bases in the middle. The CDR3 contains 13 residues.

The chain combines TRBV11-2 with TRBJ2-3; 12 bases agree with TRBD2. Germline lookup yields CDR1 SGHAT and CDR2 FQNNGV. This CDR3 has 18 residues. Germline trimming cut 5 bases from V and 4 bases from J; bases unmatched to any gene: 13. In DNA form, the CDR3 reads TGTGCCAGCAGCACTGGACGGAGGACTAGCGGGACGTCAGATACGCAGTATTTT. Amino acids: CASSTGRRTSGTSDTQYF.

This clone was picked up one time. This chain links TRBV18 with TRBJ2-3; 9 nucleotides line up with TRBD2. This CDR3 comprises 14 residues. CDR1 is KGHSH, CDR2 LQKENI, per germline. V lost 3 bases and J lost 3; bases outside the gene matches: 1. The CDR3 loop is CASSPTSGTDTQYF. The CDR3 coding sequence is TGTGCCAGCTCACCGACTAGCGGTACAGATACGCAGTATTTT. The variable domain in full, with the rest retrieved from reference TRBV18 and TRBJ2-3, is NAGVMQNPRHLVRRRGQEARLRCSPMKGHSHVYWYRQLPEEGLKFMVYLQKENIIDESGMPKERFSAEFPKEGPSILRIQQVVRGDSAAYFCASSPTSGTDTQYFGPGTRLTVL.

As for this clone: A read error may account for a junction end that differs from germline. The chain links TRBV7-7 to TRBJ2-4, with a possible D match to TRBD2 (5 bases). Germline-derived CDR1 and CDR2 are SSHAT and FNYEAQ (reference sequence). The CDR3 consists of 13 residues. The CDR3 DNA reads TGTGCTAGCAGCATAGGGAACGGAGGTATTCAGTACTTC. Translation: CASSIGNGGIQYF.